This entry lists 14 T cell receptor beta chains sequenced from one sample in a study of CD8+ T cells in alopecia areata. Across 4 to 6 patients, CD4+ cells underwent sorting into CD25+CD127- cells. Sequencing relied on a cDNA template that was reverse transcribed from extracted RNA. Clones were sequenced by immunoSEQ multiplex PCR, and TCRdb holds only the in-frame ones, with some missing. This sample has fewer than 40,000 clones, with more than 50% found just once. Material: CD4+ Tregs sorted from blood. These receptors all stem from a human donor with alopecia areata.

Only a few counts were recorded for this clone. The CDR3 region has the DNA TGTGCCAGCAGCCTAGGACAGGGGATTAACTATGGCTACACCTTC. Translating it yields CASSLGQGINYGYTF. The rearrangement uses TRBV28 and TRBJ1-2; 9 bases align to TRBD1. Germline V CDR1 and CDR2: MDHEN, SYDVKM. The CDR3 is 15 residues long. With 6 bases clipped from V and 1 base from J, the junction kept 6 bases outside the gene matches.

This chain links TRBV30 with TRBJ2-7; possibly TRBD1 or TRBD2 for D (5 bases each). The CDR3 has 14 amino acids. Looked up from germline, CDR1 is GTSNPN and CDR2 is SVGIG (reference sequence). Trimming removed 0 bases from V and 2 bases from J, with 11 bases in between. CDR3: CAWSVGRRTYEQYF. The CDR3 coding sequence is TGTGCCTGGAGTGTGGGACGGCGCACCTACGAGCAGTACTTC.

This clone counts as medium-sized. The CDR3 DNA reads as TGTGCCAGCAGTCGTCGCGAGACAGGGGGAGACGAGCAGTACTTC. It codes for CASSRRETGGDEQYF. This chain connects TRBV28 to TRBJ2-7, with 9 bases lining up with TRBD1. The CDR3 runs 15 residues. Germline values: CDR1 MDHEN, CDR2 SYDVKM. Losses at the gene ends were 5 bases for V and 5 bases for J; bases not matched to a gene: 10. Together with reference TRBV28 and TRBJ2-7, the CDR3 gives the full variable domain: DVKVTQSSRYLVKRTGEKVFLECVQDMDHENMFWYRQDPGLGLRLIYFSYDVKMKEKGDIPEGYSVSREKKERFSLILESASTNQTSMYLCASSRRETGGDEQYFGPGTRLTVT.

This chain uses TRBV7-9 with TRBJ2-6; D is ambiguous. V was shortened by 1 base and J by 1 base, with 2 bases between the two germline ends. The CDR3 totals 14 residues. Germline assignment: CDR1 SEHNR and CDR2 FQNEAQ (reference sequence). The CDR3 sequence: CASSLGSGANVLTF. Written as DNA, the CDR3 is TGTGCCAGCAGCTTAGGGTCTGGGGCCAACGTCCTGACTTTC.

This clone was counted once. The chain is built from TRBV5-1 and TRBJ2-2; D perhaps matches TRBD1 (6 bases). The V gene's germline CDR1 is SGHRS and CDR2 YFSETQ. The CDR3 covers 15 residues. Trimming took 1 base from V and 6 from J, leaving 13 bases between them. The DNA of the CDR3 is TGCGCCAGCAGCTTGACAGGGCAAGTCGCCGGGGAGCTGTTTTTT. Its protein product is CASSLTGQVAGELFF. The full variable domain, rest sourced from reference TRBV5-1 and TRBJ2-2, is KAGVTQTPRYLIKTRGQQVTLSCSPISGHRSVSWYQQTPGQGLQFLFEYFSETQRNKGNFPGRFSGRQFSNSRSEMNVSTLELGDSALYLCASSLTGQVAGELFFGEGSRLTVL.

The V and J genes are TRBV11-2 and TRBJ2-7; D is perhaps TRBD1 (5 bases). The CDR3 spans 14 residues. V was trimmed by 5 bases and J by 0 bases, leaving 11 bases between them. Germline values: CDR1 SGHAT, CDR2 FQNNGV. In DNA, the CDR3 is TGTGCCAGCAGCACGGACATAACCTCCTACGAGCAGTACTTC. Protein: CASSTDITSYEQYF.

The V call is TRBV7-2, the J call TRBJ2-1, with TRBD1 identical over 7 bases. The CDR3 is made up of 18 amino acids. V lost 2 bases to trimming and J lost 6 bases; unmatched junction nucleotides: 16. Germline CDR1 and CDR2: SGHTA and FQGNSA. The CDR3 loop reads CASSLNIPKGALGNEQFF. In DNA form, the CDR3 reads TGTGCCAGCAGCTTAAACATCCCCAAGGGGGCCCTCGGCAATGAGCAGTTCTTC.

This chain uses TRBV4-3 with TRBJ2-3; 8 nucleotides align to TRBD2. The V gene end was trimmed by 2 bases and the J gene end by 5 bases; junction bases not matched to a gene: 6. The V gene's germline CDR1 is LGHNA and CDR2 YSLEER. CDR3 length: 15 residues. CDR3 loop: CASSQSRAGGDTQYF. The CDR3 DNA follows: TGCGCCAGCAGCCAATCTCGCGCGGGAGGAGATACGCAGTATTTT.

The chain links TRBV7-9 to TRBJ2-1; 7 bases align to TRBD2. This CDR3 has 17 residues. V was clipped by 4 bases and J by 5 bases; unmatched bases: 14. The germline V gene has CDR1 SEHNR and CDR2 FQNEAQ (reference sequence). The CDR3 spells CASSSGRRGIYDNEQFF. The CDR3 DNA reads as TGTGCCAGCAGCTCCGGGCGGCGGGGGATTTATGACAATGAGCAGTTCTTC. The whole variable domain, filled in from reference TRBV7-9 and TRBJ2-1, reads DTGVSQNPRHKITKRGQNVTFRCDPISEHNRLYWYRQTLGQGPEFLTYFQNEAQLEKSRLLSDRFSAERPKGSFSTLEIQRTEQGDSAMYLCASSSGRRGIYDNEQFFGPGTRLTVL.

The CDR3 loop is CASSRWAGGGAHEQYF. In DNA form, the CDR3 reads TGCGCCAGCAGCCGCTGGGCTGGCGGGGGGGCACACGAGCAGTACTTC. The chain joins TRBV4-3 to TRBJ2-7, with 9 bases lining up with TRBD2. CDR1 and CDR2 (germline): LGHNA, YSLEER. Unmatched junction bases numbered 12, after V lost 4 bases and J lost 5 bases. This CDR3 region has 16 residues.

This clone was observed once. The gene calls are TRBV5-1 and TRBJ1-1; D is unclear. The CDR3 runs 14 residues. CDR1 and CDR2 from the germline V gene are SGHRS and YFSETQ. The V gene lost 6 bases and the J gene lost 0 bases, with 12 bases spanning the gap. The CDR3 loop is CASNAGPLNTEAFF. CDR3 coding DNA: TGCGCCAGCAACGCCGGACCCTTGAACACTGAAGCTTTCTTT.

In this sample, this clone turned up once. The rearrangement joins TRBV2 to TRBJ2-3, with D perhaps TRBD1 or TRBD2 (5 bases each). The germline CDR1 and CDR2 sequences are SNHLY and FYNNEI. This CDR3 contains 14 residues. Trimming stripped 7 bases from V and 7 bases from J, with 18 bases between. CDR3 coding DNA: TGTGCCAGCAATTCAGGGACCACACCACATACGCAGTATTTT. Amino acids: CASNSGTTPHTQYF.

This rearrangement joins TRBV9 to TRBJ2-3, with unresolved D. V lost 0 bases and J lost 5, with 10 bases in between. This CDR3 spans 14 amino acids. Germline V lookup: CDR1 SGDLS, CDR2 YYNGEE. The CDR3 sequence is CASSVGPGRDTQYF. The CDR3 nucleotides read TGTGCCAGCAGCGTAGGTCCCGGCCGAGATACGCAGTATTTT. Full variable domain (outside the CDR3, taken from reference TRBV9 and TRBJ2-3): DSGVTQTPKHLITATGQRVTLRCSPRSGDLSVYWYQQSLDQGLQFLIQYYNGEERAKGNILERFSAQQFPDLHSELNLSSLELGDSALYFCASSVGPGRDTQYFGPGTRLTVL.

This chain joins TRBV5-4 and TRBJ2-2; D perhaps matches TRBD2 (6 bases). Germline V lookup: CDR1 SGHNT, CDR2 YYREEE (reference sequence). The CDR3 length is 18 residues. The V gene lost 0 bases and the J gene lost 6 bases, with 21 bases spanning the gap. The CDR3 region is CASSLVIFAGPEPGELFF. CDR3 DNA sequence: TGTGCCAGCAGCTTGGTCATTTTTGCGGGACCCGAGCCCGGGGAGCTGTTTTTT.